This T cell receptor beta chain was sequenced in a study of blood T cell repertoires in COVID-19. Across the study: Material from acute and convalescent COVID-19 was sourced from the United States, Italy and Spain.

Authors' analysis steps: Estimates of nucleated cell counts were drawn from the amplification of reference gene primers. Assay: immunoSEQ multiplex PCR; the TCRdb copy retains only in-frame clones and omits some. V, J and clone size derive from that table, while D and trimming were established from the DNA sequence. In the table there are some 120,000 clones, around 86% of which are singletons. The length of the CDR3 is 16 residues. CDR1 LGHNA and CDR2 YNFKEQ come from the germline V gene. After removal of 4 bases from V and 5 bases from J, the junction contained 7 bases not matched to a gene. The material sequenced was peripheral blood. The chain employs TRBV4-2 and TRBJ2-2; 10 nucleotides agree with TRBD2. The clonotype originates from a woman aged 45-59 years who had recovered from COVID-19. CDR3 bases: TGTGCCAGCAGCCTTGCTAGCGGGAGAGGGACCGGGGAGCTGTTTTTT. Protein sequence: CASSLASGRGTGELFF.